This T cell receptor (beta chain) was documented in a study of T cell changes during pregnancy in multiple sclerosis (dated by TCRdb to between 2018 and 2020). A note on the overall study: The study looked at changes in the T cell repertoire across pregnancy in women with multiple sclerosis.

The receptor library was made with the immunoSEQ multiplex PCR assay. Not all clones reach the TCRdb copy of this immuneACCESS table, which keeps in-frame sequences only. Checked studies attribute under half of the gap to unresolved V genes and leave the rest unexplained. The sample table contains around 50,000 clones; only one count was recorded for 75% to 90% of them. The ten largest make up 8% to 9.5% of the sample. From the cysteine through the phenylalanine, the CDR3 covers 13 amino acids. The entry retains the CDR3 DNA only, 39 bases that are in frame from base 1. V gives up 4 bases and J gives up 6 bases, and the segment between their germline ends measures 12 bases. CDR1 and CDR2, per the germline V gene, are MNHEY and SVGAGI. Points on this clone: The antigen it binds to is not known. Base qualities are not recorded, but no much larger clone differs from it by a single base.

The sequence came from a female donor with multiple sclerosis, enrolled in a pregnancy study. The chain is assembled from TRBV6-5 and TRBJ1-2; D gene: possibly TRBD1, on 6 matching bases. Sequencing used CD8+ T cells from peripheral blood mononuclear cells, obtained in the second trimester of pregnancy. Here is the DNA: TGTGCCAGCAGTTCCGGGGGGCTAGATGGCTACACCTTC. Translated, this gives CASSSGGLDGYTF.